These T cell receptor beta chains were read from a single sample in a study of cytomegalovirus exposure and HLA in healthy donors. TCRdb's copy holds only in-frame clones and misses some; the assay was immunoSEQ multiplex PCR. Of almost 75,000 clones detected, 85% appear once; the ten largest clones hold around 3%. The sample taken for sequencing was PBMCs. The source of these receptors is a man aged 25-40 years in good health and CMV-seronegative. Both conserved end residues are part of each CDR3. Each record gives: clone size, V gene, D gene, J gene, CDR3 DNA, CDR3 protein. The D gene is left open where the match is weak. Expanded clones get a size class; other rows say once, few or many, or leave the size out.

clone size: once; V gene: TRBV28; D gene: NA; J gene: TRBJ2-2; CDR3 DNA: TGTGCCAGTACTGATCCGGCGTCGGGGACCGGGGAGCTGTTTTTT; CDR3 protein: CASTDPASGTGELFF
clone size: once; V gene: TRBV12-5; D gene: NA; J gene: TRBJ1-5; CDR3 DNA: TGTGCTAGTGCCCTATGGTCGTTTCAGGGGACGCGATACAATCAGCCCCAGCATTTT; CDR3 protein: CASALWSFQGTRYNQPQHF
clone size: once; V gene: TRBV5-1; D gene: NA; J gene: TRBJ2-7; CDR3 DNA: TGCGCCAGCAGCTTGGACGGGTACGAGCAGTACTTC; CDR3 protein: CASSLDGYEQYF
clone size: NA; V gene: TRBV5-1; D gene: TRBD2; J gene: TRBJ2-2; CDR3 DNA: TGCGCCAGCAGCACGGGACTAGCTTGGGCCGGGGAGCTGTTTTTT; CDR3 protein: CASSTGLAWAGELFF
clone size: NA; V gene: TRBV4-3; D gene: NA; J gene: TRBJ1-1; CDR3 DNA: TGCGCCAGCAGCCAAGATGGGGCAGGGGCCACTGAAGCTTTCTTT; CDR3 protein: CASSQDGAGATEAFF
clone size: NA; V gene: TRBV11-3; D gene: TRBD2; J gene: TRBJ2-1; CDR3 DNA: TGTGCCAGCAGTCGAGGAGGGACTAGCGGTATGGATGAGCAGTTCTTC; CDR3 protein: CASSRGGTSGMDEQFF
clone size: NA; V gene: TRBV5-4; D gene: TRBD2; J gene: TRBJ2-5; CDR3 DNA: TGTACCAGCAGCTTGGCAGCTAGCGGGGGGGCCGCGCGAGAGACCCAGTACTTC; CDR3 protein: CTSSLAASGGAARETQYF
clone size: NA; V gene: TRBV14; D gene: TRBD2; J gene: TRBJ2-5; CDR3 DNA: TGTGCCAGCAGCCTGGGACTAGCGGTCCAAGAGACCCAGTACTTC; CDR3 protein: CASSLGLAVQETQYF
clone size: NA; V gene: TRBV27; D gene: NA; J gene: TRBJ1-5; CDR3 DNA: TGTGCCAGCAGGCGGACATCCCTGGGGCCCCAGCATTTT; CDR3 protein: CASRRTSLGPQHF
clone size: NA; V gene: TRBV10-3; D gene: NA; J gene: TRBJ1-2; CDR3 DNA: TGTGCCATCAGTGAGGGCAGGGTGAACTATGGCTACACCTTC; CDR3 protein: CAISEGRVNYGYTF